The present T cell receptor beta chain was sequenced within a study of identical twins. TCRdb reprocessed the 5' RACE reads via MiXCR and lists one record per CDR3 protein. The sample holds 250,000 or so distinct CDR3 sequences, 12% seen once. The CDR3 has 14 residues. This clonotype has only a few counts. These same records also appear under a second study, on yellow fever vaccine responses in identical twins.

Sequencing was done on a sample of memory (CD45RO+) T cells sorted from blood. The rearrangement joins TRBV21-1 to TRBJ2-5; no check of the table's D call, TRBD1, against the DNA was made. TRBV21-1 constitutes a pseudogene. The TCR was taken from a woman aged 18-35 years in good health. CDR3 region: CASTPPRGGETQYF. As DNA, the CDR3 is TGTGCCAGCACCCCCCCCCGGGGAGGTGAGACCCAGTACTTC.